This T cell receptor beta chain was recorded in a study of blood T cells in healthy people across ages. Alongside a J-beta primer mix, a sample-barcoded 5' primer served in a second PCR lasting 7 to 11 cycles. TCRdb passed the 5' RACE reads through MiXCR, listing each CDR3 protein once. The sample includes over 1,500,000 distinct CDR3 sequences, 30% to 40% of them seen just once. This CDR3 is built from 14 residues. Germline-derived CDR1 and CDR2 are SNHLY and FYNNEI. V lost 7 bases and J 0 bases, leaving 10 bases between the germline ends. Sequenced sample: blood. This chain uses TRBV2 with TRBJ2-1; D is unclear. The sequence derives from a human donor in good health. The CDR3 sequence: CASIERYSYNEQFF. The CDR3 nucleotides are TGTGCCAGCATTGAGCGCTACTCCTACAATGAGCAGTTCTTC.